Shown below are 14 T cell receptor beta chains from a single sample sequenced in a study of blood T cell repertoires in COVID-19. Libraries were prepared by immunoSEQ multiplex PCR; TCRdb keeps only in-frame clonotypes and omits some of them. The sample includes about 120,000 clones, around 77% of them seen just once. The specimen sequenced was peripheral blood. These receptors were collected from a man aged 55 to 70 with active or convalescent COVID-19.

The rearrangement joins TRBV29-1 to TRBJ1-2; perhaps TRBD1 as D (6 bases). There are 14 residues in the CDR3. In germline, CDR1 is SQVTM, CDR2 ANQGSEA. The germline V and J ends were trimmed by 3 bases and 3 bases, with 14 bases remaining between them. For the CDR3, the DNA is TGCAGCGTTGAGTGGCAGGGGTCTTACTATGGCTACACCTTC. Translating gives CSVEWQGSYYGYTF.

In its sample, this clone was seen a few times. This rearrangement joins TRBV7-9 to TRBJ2-1, with TRBD1 matching over 8 bases. The CDR3 length is 15 residues. Germline lookup yields CDR1 SEHNR and CDR2 FQNEAQ (reference sequence). With 5 bases clipped from V and 7 bases from J, the junction kept 10 bases outside the gene matches. CDR3 bases: TGTGCCAGCAGCCCCCCCTTTCGGACAGGGAATGAGCAGTTCTTC. This gives the protein CASSPPFRTGNEQFF.

The chain links TRBV3-1 (or the pseudogene TRBV3-2) to TRBJ2-3; the D gene is possibly TRBD2 (6 bases). Germline CDR1 and CDR2: LGHDT and YNNKEL (reference sequence). The CDR3 totals 18 residues. Trimming left V 3 bases short and J 0 bases short, with 19 bases between. The CDR3 is CASSQRLANYYSTDTQYF. In DNA form, the CDR3 reads TGTGCCAGCAGCCAGAGGCTAGCGAACTACTATAGCACAGATACGCAGTATTTT.

V usage is TRBV28 and J usage is TRBJ2-7, with D tentatively TRBD1 (6 bases). Germline lookup yields CDR1 MDHEN and CDR2 SYDVKM. The CDR3 is 13 amino acids. V was trimmed by 6 bases and J by 2 bases, leaving 11 bases between them. In DNA form, the CDR3 reads TGTGCCAGCAGGAGGACAGTGCCCTACGAGCAGTACTTC. Translation gives CASRRTVPYEQYF.

The rearrangement uses TRBV5-1 and TRBJ2-7; maybe TRBD2 (5 bases). CDR1 is SGHRS and CDR2 is YFSETQ in the germline V gene. CDR3 length: 16 amino acids. Deletions cut 0 bases from V and 2 bases from J, with 15 bases between. CDR3 sequence (DNA): TGCGCCAGCAGCTTGGGAGGTTCCGGAGGCGCCTACGAGCAGTACTTC. Protein sequence: CASSLGGSGGAYEQYF.

The chain combines TRBV5-1 with TRBJ2-1; 11 bases line up with TRBD2. CDR3 length: 14 amino acids. Germline assignment: CDR1 SGHRS and CDR2 YFSETQ. Trimming removed 4 bases from V and 15 bases from J; junction bases left unmatched: 12. The CDR3 nucleotides are TGCGCCAGCAGCCTTGGGACTAGCGGCCTCGGTGGGTTCTTC. This encodes CASSLGTSGLGGFF.

The chain is built from TRBV2 and TRBJ2-1; 9 positions match TRBD2. V dropped 3 bases and J dropped 7; count of bases not matched to a gene: 7. CDR1 and CDR2 (germline): SNHLY, FYNNEI. The CDR3 sequence is 15 residues long. CDR3 region: CASSDYSGRRNEQFF. Here the CDR3 DNA reads TGTGCCAGCAGTGATTATAGCGGGAGACGGAATGAGCAGTTCTTC. Together with reference TRBV2 and TRBJ2-1, the CDR3 gives the full variable domain: EPEVTQTPSHQVTQMGQEVILRCVPISNHLYFYWYRQILGQKVEFLVSFYNNEISEKSEIFDDQFSVERPDGSNFTLKIRSTKLEDSAMYFCASSDYSGRRNEQFFGPGTRLTVL.

The V gene is TRBV19, the J gene TRBJ1-1, with 7 bases identical to TRBD1. V lost 5 bases, J lost 0 bases, and 3 bases stayed unmatched. The germline V gene has CDR1 LNHDA and CDR2 SQIVND (reference sequence). This CDR3 has 14 residues. This CDR3 is CASSPTGLNTEAFF. The CDR3 coding sequence is TGTGCCAGTAGTCCGACAGGGTTGAACACTGAAGCTTTCTTT.

The CDR3 DNA reads as TGTGCCACCTATAGGGAGGGGGTGTACGCCGGGCAGTACTTC. Translated, it gives CATYREGVYAGQYF. The chain uses TRBV6-6 and TRBJ2-7; tentatively, D is TRBD2 (7 bases). This CDR3 is built from 14 residues. Trimming stripped 10 bases from V and 9 bases from J, with 25 bases between. Germline V lookup: CDR1 MNHNY, CDR2 SVGAGI (reference sequence).

This clone was counted only a few times. The rearrangement uses TRBV5-4 and TRBJ1-6, with D hard to call. Germline V gene sequence: CDR1 SGHNT, CDR2 YYREEE (reference sequence). Between the trimmed V and J ends, which lost 6 bases and 9 bases, there was a span of 13 bases. The CDR3 sequence is 13 residues long. The chain's CDR3 is CASTPDSGSPLHF. In nucleotides, the CDR3 is TGTGCCAGCACTCCGGACTCGGGTTCACCCCTCCACTTT.

The gene calls are TRBV9 and TRBJ1-6; possibly TRBD1 for D (6 bases). The CDR3 is made up of 15 amino acids. V was pared by 0 bases and J by 9 bases, with 13 bases between. Germline CDR1 reads SGDLS; CDR2 reads YYNGEE. The CDR3 region has the DNA TGTGCCAGCAGCGTAGCTGTAGGGGGTCTTTCACCCCTCCACTTT. Protein product: CASSVAVGGLSPLHF.

The chain has TRBV2 and TRBJ2-6, with 8 nucleotides matching TRBD2. This CDR3 has 19 amino acids. CDR1 is SNHLY and CDR2 is FYNNEI in the germline V gene. V dropped 8 bases and J dropped 2; count of bases not matched to a gene: 17. Written as DNA, the CDR3 is TGTGCCAGCCAGAGTTCGCGGGGGGCAGGGAGGCCTGGGGCCAACGTCCTGACTTTC. It specifies CASQSSRGAGRPGANVLTF. Full variable domain (remainder filled in from reference TRBV2 and TRBJ2-6): EPEVTQTPSHQVTQMGQEVILRCVPISNHLYFYWYRQILGQKVEFLVSFYNNEISEKSEIFDDQFSVERPDGSNFTLKIRSTKLEDSAMYFCASQSSRGAGRPGANVLTFGAGSRLTVL.

V usage is TRBV10-1 and J usage is TRBJ1-2; no definite D call. This CDR3 is built from 11 residues. Germline V lookup: CDR1 WNHNN, CDR2 SYGVQD (reference sequence). Between the trimmed V and J ends, which lost 6 bases and 3 bases, there was a span of 5 bases. DNA of the CDR3: TGCGCCAGCAGGGCGGACTATGGCTACACCTTC. This encodes CASRADYGYTF.

V usage is TRBV12-3 or TRBV12-4 and J usage is TRBJ2-1, with TRBD1 as a possible D gene (6 bases). CDR3 length equals 13 residues. Trimming took 3 bases from V and 7 from J, leaving 10 bases between them. The CDR3 DNA reads as TGTGCCAGCAGTTTCGACAGGAGGAATGAGCAGTTCTTC. It codes for CASSFDRRNEQFF.